The entry below gives a single TCR beta chain sequence along with its context. Its antigen remains unidentified. The assay was run at deep level. This table comes from immunoSEQ multiplex PCR, and its TCRdb copy is limited to in-frame clones, with some not included. The table includes about 520,000 clones, 90% to 96% detected once. Those who donated, Caucasian adults without exception, all lived in Nashville, Tennessee. Negatively enriched CD4+ T cells were divided by CD45RA into naive and memory. This specimen belongs to a study of shared clonotypes between healthy human individuals. Findings and limits, study-wide: Shared clonotypes across all four donors exceeded non-shared ones in generation probability.

CDR1 is LGHNA, CDR2 YNFKEQ, per germline. V dropped 4 bases and J dropped 5; count of bases not matched to a gene: 2. The CDR3 is made up of 13 amino acids. The sample was naive CD4+ T cells sorted from blood. As for subset: CD45RA+ positively selected. This TCR derives from a young woman in good health. The rearrangement uses TRBV4-2 and TRBJ1-2; TRBD1 aligns across 9 bases. In DNA, the CDR3 is TGTGCCAGCAGCCGGGGGACAGGGTATGGCTACACCTTC. This encodes CASSRGTGYGYTF.